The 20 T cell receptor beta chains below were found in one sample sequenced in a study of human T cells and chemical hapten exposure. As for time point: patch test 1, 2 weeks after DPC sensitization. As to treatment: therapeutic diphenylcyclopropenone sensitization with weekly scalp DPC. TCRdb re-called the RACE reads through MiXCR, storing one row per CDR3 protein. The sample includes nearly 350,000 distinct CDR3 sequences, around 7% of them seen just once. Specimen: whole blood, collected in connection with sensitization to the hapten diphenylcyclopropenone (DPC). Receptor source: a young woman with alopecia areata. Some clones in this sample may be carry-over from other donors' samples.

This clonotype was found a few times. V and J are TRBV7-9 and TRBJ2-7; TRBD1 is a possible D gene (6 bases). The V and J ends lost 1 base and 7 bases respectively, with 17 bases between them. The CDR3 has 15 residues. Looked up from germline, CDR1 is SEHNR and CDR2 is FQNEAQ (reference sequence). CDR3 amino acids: CASSLDDRPNEEQYF. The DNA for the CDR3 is TGTGCCAGCAGCTTAGATGACAGGCCCAATGAAGAGCAGTACTTC.

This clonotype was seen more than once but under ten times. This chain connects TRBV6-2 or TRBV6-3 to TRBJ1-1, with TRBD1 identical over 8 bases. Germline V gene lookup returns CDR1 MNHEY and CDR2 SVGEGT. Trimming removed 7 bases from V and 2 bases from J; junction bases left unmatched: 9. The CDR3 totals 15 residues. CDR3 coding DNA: TGTGCCAGCACCAGAACGACAGGGGTTAACACTGAAGCTTTCTTT. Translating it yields CASTRTTGVNTEAFF.

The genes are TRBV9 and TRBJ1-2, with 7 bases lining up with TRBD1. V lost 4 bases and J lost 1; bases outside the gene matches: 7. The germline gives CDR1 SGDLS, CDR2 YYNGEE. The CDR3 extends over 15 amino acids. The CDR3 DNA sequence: TGTGCCAGCAGCACGACACAGGGGAGTAACTATGGCTACACCTTC. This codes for CASSTTQGSNYGYTF.

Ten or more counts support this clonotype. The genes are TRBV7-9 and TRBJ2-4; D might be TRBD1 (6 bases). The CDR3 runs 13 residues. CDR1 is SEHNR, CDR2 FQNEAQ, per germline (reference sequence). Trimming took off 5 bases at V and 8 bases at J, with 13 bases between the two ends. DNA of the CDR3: TGTGCCAGCAGCGGAGTACAGGGCCACATTCAGTACTTC. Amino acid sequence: CASSGVQGHIQYF.

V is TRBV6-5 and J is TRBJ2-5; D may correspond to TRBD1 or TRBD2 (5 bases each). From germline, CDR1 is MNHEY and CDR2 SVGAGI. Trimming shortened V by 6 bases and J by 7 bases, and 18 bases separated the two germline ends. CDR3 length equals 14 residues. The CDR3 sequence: CASSLVGAEGTQYF. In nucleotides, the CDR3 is TGTGCCAGCAGCTTGGTAGGGGCCGAGGGGACCCAGTACTTC.

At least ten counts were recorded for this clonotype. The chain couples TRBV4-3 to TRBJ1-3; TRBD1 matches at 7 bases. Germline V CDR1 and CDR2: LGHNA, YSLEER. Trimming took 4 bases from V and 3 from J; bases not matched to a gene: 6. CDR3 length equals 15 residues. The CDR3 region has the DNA TGCGCCAGCAGCCCTTCGACAGGGAATGGAAACACCATATATTTT. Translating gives CASSPSTGNGNTIYF.

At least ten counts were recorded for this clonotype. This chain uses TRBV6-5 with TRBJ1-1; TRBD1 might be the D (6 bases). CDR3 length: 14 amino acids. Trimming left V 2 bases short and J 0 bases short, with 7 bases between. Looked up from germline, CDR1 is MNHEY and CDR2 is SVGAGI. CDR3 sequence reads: CASSYQGMNTEAFF. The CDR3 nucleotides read TGTGCCAGCAGTTACCAGGGGATGAACACTGAAGCTTTCTTT.

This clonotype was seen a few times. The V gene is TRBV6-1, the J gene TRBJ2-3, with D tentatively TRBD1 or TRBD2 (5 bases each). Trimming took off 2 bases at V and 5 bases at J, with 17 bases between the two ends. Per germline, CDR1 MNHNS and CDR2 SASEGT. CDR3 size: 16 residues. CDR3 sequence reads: CASSERFRGEGDTQYF. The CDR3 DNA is TGTGCCAGCAGTGAACGGTTTAGGGGAGAGGGAGATACGCAGTATTTT.

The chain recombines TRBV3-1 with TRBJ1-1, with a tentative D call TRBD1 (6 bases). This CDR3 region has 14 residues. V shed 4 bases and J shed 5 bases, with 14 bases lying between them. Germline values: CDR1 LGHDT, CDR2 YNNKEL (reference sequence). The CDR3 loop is CASSPQGKKTEAFF. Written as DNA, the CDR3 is TGTGCCAGCAGCCCACAGGGAAAGAAGACTGAAGCTTTCTTT.

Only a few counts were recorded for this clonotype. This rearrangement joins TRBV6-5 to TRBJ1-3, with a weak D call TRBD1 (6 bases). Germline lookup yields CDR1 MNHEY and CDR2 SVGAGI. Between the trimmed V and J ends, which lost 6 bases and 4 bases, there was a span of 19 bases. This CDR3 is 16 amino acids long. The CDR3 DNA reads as TGTGCCAGCAGCTGGGGGTTGCCAGGGGCGGGAAACACCATATATTTT. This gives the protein CASSWGLPGAGNTIYF.

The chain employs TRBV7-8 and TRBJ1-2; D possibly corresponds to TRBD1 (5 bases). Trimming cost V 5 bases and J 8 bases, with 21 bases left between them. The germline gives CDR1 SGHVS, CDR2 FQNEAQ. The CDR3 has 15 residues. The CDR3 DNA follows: TGTGCCAGCAGCCTATCCGGGGGAACGACCTTCGGCTACACCTTC. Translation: CASSLSGGTTFGYTF.

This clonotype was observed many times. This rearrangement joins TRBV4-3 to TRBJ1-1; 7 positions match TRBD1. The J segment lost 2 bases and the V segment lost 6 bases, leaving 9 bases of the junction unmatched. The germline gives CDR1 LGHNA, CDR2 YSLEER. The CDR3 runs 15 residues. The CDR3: CASRPTGTANTEAFF. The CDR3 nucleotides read TGCGCCAGCAGGCCTACCGGGACAGCTAACACTGAAGCTTTCTTT.

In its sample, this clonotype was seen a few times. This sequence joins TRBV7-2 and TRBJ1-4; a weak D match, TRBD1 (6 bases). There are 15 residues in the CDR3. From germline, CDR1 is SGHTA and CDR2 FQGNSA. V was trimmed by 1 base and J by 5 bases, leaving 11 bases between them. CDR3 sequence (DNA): TGTGCCAGCAGCTTAGGAACAGGGAAAAATGAAAAACTGTTTTTT. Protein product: CASSLGTGKNEKLFF.

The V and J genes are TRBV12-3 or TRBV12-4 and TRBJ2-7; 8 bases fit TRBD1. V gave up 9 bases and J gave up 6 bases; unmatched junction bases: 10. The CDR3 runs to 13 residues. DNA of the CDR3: TGTGCCAGTCACCCCGACAGGGGCGTCGAGCAGTACTTC. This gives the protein CASHPDRGVEQYF.

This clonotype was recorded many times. The CDR3 loop is CASSLTAAADTQYF. The CDR3 coding sequence is TGTGCCAGCAGTTTAACGGCAGCAGCGGATACGCAGTATTTT. The chain combines TRBV28 with TRBJ2-3; D unclear. Germline CDR1 reads MDHEN; CDR2 reads SYDVKM. The CDR3 loop spans 14 amino acids. The V gene lost 2 bases and the J gene lost 6 bases, with 12 bases spanning the gap.

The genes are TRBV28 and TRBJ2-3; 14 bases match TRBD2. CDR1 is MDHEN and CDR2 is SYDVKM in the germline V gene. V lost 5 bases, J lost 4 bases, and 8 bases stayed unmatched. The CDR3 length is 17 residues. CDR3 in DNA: TGTGCCAGCAGTCCCCTGACTAGCGGGGGGGAGTCAGATACGCAGTATTTT. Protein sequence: CASSPLTSGGESDTQYF.

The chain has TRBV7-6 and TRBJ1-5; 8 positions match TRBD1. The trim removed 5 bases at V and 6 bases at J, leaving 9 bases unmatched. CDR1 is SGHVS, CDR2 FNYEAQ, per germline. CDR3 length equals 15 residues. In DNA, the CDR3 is TGTGCCAGCAGCCTTCGGACAGGGTTTAGTCAGCCCCAGCATTTT. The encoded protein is CASSLRTGFSQPQHF.

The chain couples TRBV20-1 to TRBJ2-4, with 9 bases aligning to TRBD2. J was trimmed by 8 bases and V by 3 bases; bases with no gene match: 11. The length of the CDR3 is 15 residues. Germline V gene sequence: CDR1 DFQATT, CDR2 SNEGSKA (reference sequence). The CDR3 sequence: CSARLRGGERDIQYF. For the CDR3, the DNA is TGCAGTGCTAGGCTGCGGGGGGGAGAAAGGGACATTCAGTACTTC.

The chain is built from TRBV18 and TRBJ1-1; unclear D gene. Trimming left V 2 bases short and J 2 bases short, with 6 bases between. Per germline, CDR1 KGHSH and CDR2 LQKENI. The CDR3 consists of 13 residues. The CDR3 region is CASSPASNTEAFF. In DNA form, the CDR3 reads TGTGCCAGCTCACCAGCCAGTAACACTGAAGCTTTCTTT.

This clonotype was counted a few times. The DNA for the CDR3 is TGTGCCAGCAGCGAAAGACGCAGGAACACTGAAGCTTTCTTT. Translating it yields CASSERRRNTEAFF. The V call is TRBV6-5, the J call TRBJ1-1; D not certain. The CDR3 length is 14 residues. Germline CDR1 MNHEY, CDR2 SVGAGI. Trimming stripped 6 bases from V and 1 base from J, with 12 bases between.